This TCR beta chain was captured in a study of beta chain features in type 1 diabetes. The overall study: Examined across all samples were around 110 million sorted cells. Study-wide points: All four CD4+ subsets of Type 1 diabetes patients contained TCRB CDR3s that were moderately but significantly shorter. Naive, central memory and Treg TCRB repertoires appeared more alike in patients than in healthy donors.

About this clone: Its antigen is unidentified.

V lost 1 base to trimming and J lost 2 bases, with 15 bases between them. The CDR3 totals 16 residues. Germline V gene lookup returns CDR1 MGHRA and CDR2 YSYEKL. Stem cell-like memory, regulatory, central memory and naive CD4+ cells were sorted via CD45RO/CCR7/CD25/CD127/CD95/CD27. Reverse transcribing all isolated RNA meant expressed TCRB transcripts were sequenced. Repertoires were generated with immunoSEQ multiplex PCR, while TCRdb's copy carries only in-frame clones and drops some. The table shows around 650,000 clones, with about an eighth occurring only once. What was sequenced was naive CD4+ T cells from blood. The chain joins TRBV4-1 to TRBJ2-7; possible D gene TRBD1, 6 bases. This TCR was sampled from a young man with type 1 diabetes. CDR3 in amino acids: CASSQGGTGSPYEQYF. The CDR3 DNA sequence: TGCGCCAGCAGCCAAGGGGGTACAGGGAGCCCCTACGAGCAGTACTTC.